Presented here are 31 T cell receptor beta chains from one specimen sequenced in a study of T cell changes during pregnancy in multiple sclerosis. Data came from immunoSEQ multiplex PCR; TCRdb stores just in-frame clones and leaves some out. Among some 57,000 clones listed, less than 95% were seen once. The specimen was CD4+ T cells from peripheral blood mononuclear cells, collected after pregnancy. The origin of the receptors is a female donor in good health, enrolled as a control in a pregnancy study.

Here the CDR3 DNA reads TGCGCCAGCAGCCCGGGGACAGGAAGCACAGATACGCAGTATTTT. Its protein product is CASSPGTGSTDTQYF. The genes are TRBV4-1 and TRBJ2-3, with 8 bases lining up with TRBD1. V trimming: 4 bases; J trimming: 0 bases; junction bases outside the gene matches: 3. Germline V gene data show CDR1 as MGHRA and CDR2 as YSYEKL. CDR3 length equals 15 residues.

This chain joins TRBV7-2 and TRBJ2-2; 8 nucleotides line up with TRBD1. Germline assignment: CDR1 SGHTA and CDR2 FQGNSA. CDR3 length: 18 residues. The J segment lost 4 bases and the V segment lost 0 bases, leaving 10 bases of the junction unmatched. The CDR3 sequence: CASSLAPSGGGGTGELFF. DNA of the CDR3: TGTGCCAGCAGCTTAGCCCCCTCAGGGGGCGGAGGCACCGGGGAGCTGTTTTTT.

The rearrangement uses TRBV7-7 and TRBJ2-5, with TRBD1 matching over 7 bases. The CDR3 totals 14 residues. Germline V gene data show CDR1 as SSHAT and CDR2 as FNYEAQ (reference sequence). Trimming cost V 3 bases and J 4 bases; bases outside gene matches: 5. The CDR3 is CASSFDRVGETQYF. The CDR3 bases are TGTGCCAGCAGCTTTGACAGGGTGGGAGAGACCCAGTACTTC.

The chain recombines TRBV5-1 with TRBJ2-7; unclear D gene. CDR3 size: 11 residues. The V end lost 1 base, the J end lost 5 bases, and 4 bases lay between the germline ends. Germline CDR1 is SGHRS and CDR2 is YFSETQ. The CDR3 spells CASSLFNEQYF. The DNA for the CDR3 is TGCGCCAGCAGCTTGTTTAACGAGCAGTACTTC.

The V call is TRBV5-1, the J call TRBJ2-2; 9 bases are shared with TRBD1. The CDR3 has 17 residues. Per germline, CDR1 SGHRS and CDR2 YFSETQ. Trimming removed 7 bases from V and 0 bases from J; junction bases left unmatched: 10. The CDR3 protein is CASCEQGAKANTGELFF. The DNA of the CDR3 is TGCGCCAGCTGCGAACAGGGGGCTAAAGCGAACACCGGGGAGCTGTTTTTT.

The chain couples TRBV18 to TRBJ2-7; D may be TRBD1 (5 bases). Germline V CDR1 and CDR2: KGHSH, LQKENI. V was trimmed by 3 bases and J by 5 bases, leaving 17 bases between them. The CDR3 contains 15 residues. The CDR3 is CASSPILTGSHEQYF. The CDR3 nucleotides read TGTGCCAGCTCACCTATATTAACAGGAAGCCACGAGCAGTACTTC.

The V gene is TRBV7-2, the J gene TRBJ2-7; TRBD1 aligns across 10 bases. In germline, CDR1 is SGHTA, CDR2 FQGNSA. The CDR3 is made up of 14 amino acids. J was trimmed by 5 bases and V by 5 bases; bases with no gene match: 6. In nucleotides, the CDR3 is TGTGCCAGCAGCCGCTCCGGGACAGGGGACGAGCAGTACTTC. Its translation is CASSRSGTGDEQYF.

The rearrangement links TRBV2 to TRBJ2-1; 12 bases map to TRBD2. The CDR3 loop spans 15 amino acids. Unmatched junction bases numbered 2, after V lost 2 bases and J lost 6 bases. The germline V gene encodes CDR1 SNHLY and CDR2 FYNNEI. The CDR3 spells CASSELAGGLNEQFF. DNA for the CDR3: TGTGCCAGCAGTGAACTAGCGGGGGGGCTCAATGAGCAGTTCTTC.

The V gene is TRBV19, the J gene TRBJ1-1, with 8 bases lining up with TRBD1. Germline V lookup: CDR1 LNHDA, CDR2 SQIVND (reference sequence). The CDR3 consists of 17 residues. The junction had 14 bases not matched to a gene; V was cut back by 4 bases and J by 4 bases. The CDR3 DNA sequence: TGTGCCAGTAGTACAGACTTTAACAGGGGGGTAAGCACTGAAGCTTTCTTT. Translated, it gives CASSTDFNRGVSTEAFF.

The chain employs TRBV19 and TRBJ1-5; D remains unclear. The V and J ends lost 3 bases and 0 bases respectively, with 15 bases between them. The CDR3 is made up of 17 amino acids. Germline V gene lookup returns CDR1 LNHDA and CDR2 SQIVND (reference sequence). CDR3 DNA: TGTGCCAGTAGTATTGGGCAGGACTATAGTAGCAATCAGCCCCAGCATTTT. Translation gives CASSIGQDYSSNQPQHF.

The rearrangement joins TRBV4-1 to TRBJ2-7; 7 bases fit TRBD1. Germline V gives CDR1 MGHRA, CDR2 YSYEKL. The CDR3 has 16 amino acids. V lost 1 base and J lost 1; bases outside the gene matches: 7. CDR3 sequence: CASSQGGTAPSYEQYF. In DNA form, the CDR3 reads TGCGCCAGCAGCCAAGGTGGGACAGCGCCATCCTACGAGCAGTACTTC.

CDR3 residues: CASSLNSGTRYGYTF. The CDR3 DNA is TGTGCCAGCAGCTTAAACTCCGGGACACGTTATGGCTACACCTTC. The chain couples TRBV7-2 to TRBJ1-2; TRBD1 is a possible D gene (6 bases). The CDR3 sequence is 15 residues long. Trimming stripped 2 bases from V and 5 bases from J, with 15 bases between. Per the germline V gene, CDR1 is SGHTA and CDR2 is FQGNSA. Complete variable domain (other parts from reference TRBV7-2 and TRBJ1-2): GAGVSQSPSNKVTEKGKDVELRCDPISGHTALYWYRQSLGQGLEFLIYFQGNSAPDKSGLPSDRFSAERTGGSVSTLTIQRTQQEDSAVYLCASSLNSGTRYGYTFGSGTRLTVV.

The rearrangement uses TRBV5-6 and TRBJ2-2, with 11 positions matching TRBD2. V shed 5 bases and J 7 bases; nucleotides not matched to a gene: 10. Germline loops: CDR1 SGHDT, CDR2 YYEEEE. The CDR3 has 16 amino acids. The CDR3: CASRNSGGAFGGELFF. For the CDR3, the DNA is TGTGCCAGCAGGAATAGCGGGGGGGCGTTTGGCGGGGAGCTGTTTTTT.

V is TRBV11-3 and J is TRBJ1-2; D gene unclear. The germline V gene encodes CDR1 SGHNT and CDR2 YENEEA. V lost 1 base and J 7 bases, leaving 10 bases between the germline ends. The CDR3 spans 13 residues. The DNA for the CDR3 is TGTGCCAGCAGCTTAGCGAGCGAGGTTGGCTACACCTTC. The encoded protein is CASSLASEVGYTF.

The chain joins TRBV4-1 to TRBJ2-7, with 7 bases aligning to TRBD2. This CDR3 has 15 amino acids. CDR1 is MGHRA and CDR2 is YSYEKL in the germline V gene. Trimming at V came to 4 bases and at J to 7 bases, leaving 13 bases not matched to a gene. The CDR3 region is CASSLQLAPLGEQYF. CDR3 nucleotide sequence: TGCGCCAGCAGCCTCCAACTAGCGCCTTTGGGGGAGCAGTACTTC.

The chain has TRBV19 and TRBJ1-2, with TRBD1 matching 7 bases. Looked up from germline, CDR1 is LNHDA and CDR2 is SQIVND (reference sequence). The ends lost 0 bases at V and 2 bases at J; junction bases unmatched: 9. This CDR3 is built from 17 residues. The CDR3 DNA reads TGTGCCAGTAGTATAGAGGGCCCCACAGGGGTAAACTATGGCTACACCTTC. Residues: CASSIEGPTGVNYGYTF.

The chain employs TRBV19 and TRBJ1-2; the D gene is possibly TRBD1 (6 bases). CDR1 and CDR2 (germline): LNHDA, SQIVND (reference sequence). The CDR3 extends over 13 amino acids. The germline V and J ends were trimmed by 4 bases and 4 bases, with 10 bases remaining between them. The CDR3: CASSTGQPYGYTF. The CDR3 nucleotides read TGTGCCAGTAGTACCGGACAGCCCTATGGCTACACCTTC.

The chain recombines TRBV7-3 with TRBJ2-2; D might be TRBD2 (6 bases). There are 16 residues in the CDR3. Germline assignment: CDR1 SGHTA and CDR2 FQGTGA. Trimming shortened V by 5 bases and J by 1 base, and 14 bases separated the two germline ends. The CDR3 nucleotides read TGTGCCAGCAGCCCTAGGCGCGGGGTGAACACCGGGGAGCTGTTTTTT. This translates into CASSPRRGVNTGELFF.

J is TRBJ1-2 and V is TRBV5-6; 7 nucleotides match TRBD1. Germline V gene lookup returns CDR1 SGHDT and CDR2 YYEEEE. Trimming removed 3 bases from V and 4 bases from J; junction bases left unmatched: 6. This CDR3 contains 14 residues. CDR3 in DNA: TGTGCCAGCAGCTCCGGGACAGAAGTCTATGGCTACACCTTC. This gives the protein CASSSGTEVYGYTF.

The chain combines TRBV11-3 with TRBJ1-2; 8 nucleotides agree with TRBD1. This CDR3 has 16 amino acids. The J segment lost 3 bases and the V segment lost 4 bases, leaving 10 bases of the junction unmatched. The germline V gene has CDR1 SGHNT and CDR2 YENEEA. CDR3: CASSSLHRGMDYGYTF. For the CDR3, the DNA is TGTGCCAGCAGCTCCCTTCACAGGGGGATGGACTATGGCTACACCTTC.

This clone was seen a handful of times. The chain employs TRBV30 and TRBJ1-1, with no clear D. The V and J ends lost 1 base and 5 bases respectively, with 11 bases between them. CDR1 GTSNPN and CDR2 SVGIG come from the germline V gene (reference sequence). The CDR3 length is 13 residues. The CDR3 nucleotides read TGTGCCTGGAGTGCCCAAGGAGGGACTGAAGCTTTCTTT. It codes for CAWSAQGGTEAFF. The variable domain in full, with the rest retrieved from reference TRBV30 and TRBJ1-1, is SQTIHQWPATLVQPVGSPLSLECTVEGTSNPNLYWYRQAAGRGLQLLFYSVGIGQISSEVPQNLSASRPQDRQFILSSKKLLLSDSGFYLCAWSAQGGTEAFFGQGTRLTVV.

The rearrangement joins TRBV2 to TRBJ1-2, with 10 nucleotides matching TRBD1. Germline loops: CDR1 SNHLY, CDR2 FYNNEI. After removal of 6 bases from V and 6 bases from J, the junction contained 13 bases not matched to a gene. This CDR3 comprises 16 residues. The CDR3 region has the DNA TGTGCCAGCAGGGATGCCCGACAGGGGGCCTCCGATGGCTACACCTTC. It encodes CASRDARQGASDGYTF.

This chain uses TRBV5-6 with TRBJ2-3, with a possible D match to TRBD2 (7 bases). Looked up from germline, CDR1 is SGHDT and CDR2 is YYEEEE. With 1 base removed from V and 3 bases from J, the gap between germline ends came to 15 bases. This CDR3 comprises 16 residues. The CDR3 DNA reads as TGTGCCAGCAGCTTGATGGCGGGGGCCGGGACAGATACGCAGTATTTT. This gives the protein CASSLMAGAGTDTQYF.

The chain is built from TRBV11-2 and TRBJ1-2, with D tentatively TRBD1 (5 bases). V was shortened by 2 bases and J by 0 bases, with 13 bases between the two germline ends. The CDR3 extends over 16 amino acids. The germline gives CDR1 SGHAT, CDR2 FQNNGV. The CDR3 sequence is CASSLTDDSSNYGYTF. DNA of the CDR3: TGTGCCAGCAGCTTAACCGACGACAGTTCTAACTATGGCTACACCTTC.

The CDR3 sequence is CAIQGGPDTQYF. CDR3 DNA: TGTGCCATACAGGGGGGGCCGGATACGCAGTATTTT. The genes are TRBV2 and TRBJ2-3; D is perhaps TRBD1 (8 bases). The CDR3 is 12 amino acids. The ends were cut back, 10 bases at V and 6 bases at J, with 14 bases in the middle. The germline CDR1 and CDR2 sequences are SNHLY and FYNNEI.

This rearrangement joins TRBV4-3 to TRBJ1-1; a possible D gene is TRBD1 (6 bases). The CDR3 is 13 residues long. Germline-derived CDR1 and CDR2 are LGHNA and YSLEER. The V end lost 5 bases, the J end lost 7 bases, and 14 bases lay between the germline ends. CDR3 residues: CASSFQTGDEAFF. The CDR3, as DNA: TGCGCCAGCAGCTTCCAGACAGGCGATGAAGCTTTCTTT.

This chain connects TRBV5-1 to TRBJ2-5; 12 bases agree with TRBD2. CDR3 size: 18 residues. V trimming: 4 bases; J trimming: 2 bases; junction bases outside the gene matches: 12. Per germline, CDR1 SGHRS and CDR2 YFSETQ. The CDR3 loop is CASSLLGLAGTRQETQYF. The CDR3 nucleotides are TGCGCCAGCAGCCTTCTAGGACTAGCGGGGACAAGACAAGAGACCCAGTACTTC.

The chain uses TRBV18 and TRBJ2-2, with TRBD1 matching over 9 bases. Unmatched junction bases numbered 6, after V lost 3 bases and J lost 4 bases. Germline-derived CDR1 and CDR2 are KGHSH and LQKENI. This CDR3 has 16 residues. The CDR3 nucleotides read TGTGCCAGCTCACCTCCGGGACAGGGCCTCACCGGGGAGCTGTTTTTT. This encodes CASSPPGQGLTGELFF.

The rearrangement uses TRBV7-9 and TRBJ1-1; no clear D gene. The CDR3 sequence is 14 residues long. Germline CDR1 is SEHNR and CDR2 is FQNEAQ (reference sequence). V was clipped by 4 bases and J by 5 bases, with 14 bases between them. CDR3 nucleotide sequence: TGTGCCAGCAGCTCTTCTATGGGAGAGACTGAAGCTTTCTTT. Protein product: CASSSSMGETEAFF.

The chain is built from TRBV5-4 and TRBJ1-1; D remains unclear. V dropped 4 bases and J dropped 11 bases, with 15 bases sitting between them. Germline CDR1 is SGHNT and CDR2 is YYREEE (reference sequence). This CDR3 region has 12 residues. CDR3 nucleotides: TGTGCCAGCAGCCCTCGGGAGGGCGGCGCTTTCTTT. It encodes CASSPREGGAFF.

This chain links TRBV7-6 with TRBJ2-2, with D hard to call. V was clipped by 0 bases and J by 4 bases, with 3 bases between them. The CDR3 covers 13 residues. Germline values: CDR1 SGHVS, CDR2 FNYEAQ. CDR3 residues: CASSLAATGELFF. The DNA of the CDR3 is TGTGCCAGCAGCTTAGCGGCCACCGGGGAGCTGTTTTTT.